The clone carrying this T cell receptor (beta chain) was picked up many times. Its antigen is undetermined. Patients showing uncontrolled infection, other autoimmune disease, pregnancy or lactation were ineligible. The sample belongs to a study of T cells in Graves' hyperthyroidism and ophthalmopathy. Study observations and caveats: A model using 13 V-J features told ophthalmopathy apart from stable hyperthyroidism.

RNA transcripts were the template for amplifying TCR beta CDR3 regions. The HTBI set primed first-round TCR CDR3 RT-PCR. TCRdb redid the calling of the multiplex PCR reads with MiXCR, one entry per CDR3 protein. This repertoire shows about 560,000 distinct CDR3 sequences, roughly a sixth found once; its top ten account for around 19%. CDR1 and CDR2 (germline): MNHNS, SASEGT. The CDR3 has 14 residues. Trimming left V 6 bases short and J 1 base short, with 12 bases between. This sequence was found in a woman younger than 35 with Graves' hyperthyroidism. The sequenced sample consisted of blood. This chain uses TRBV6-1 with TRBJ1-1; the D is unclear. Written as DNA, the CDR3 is TGTGCCAGCAGCGAACTGACTGCGAACACTGAAGCTTTCTTT. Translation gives CASSELTANTEAFF.